The 27 T cell receptor beta chains listed next were all sequenced from one sample in a study of regulatory T cells in long-lasting Graves disease (dated by TCRdb to the early 2020s). The method behind the library was multiplex PCR. TCRdb shows the sequencer as Illumina HiSeq 4000. iRepertoire HTBI primers and Arm-PCR amplification of CDR3 regions were used to construct TCR beta libraries. TCRdb took the public reads, trimmed them with fastp at Q25, ran MiXCR for clone calling and kept in-frame beta chains. Records with the same CDR3 protein are collapsed into one entry carrying the most frequent genes and DNA. The sample table lists roughly 500,000 distinct CDR3 sequences, roughly 13% of them with a count of one. The top ten constitute more than 8.5% of the sample. Explained via the paper, the time point label denotes: newly diagnosed GD, antithyroid drugs for less than 3 months. RNA was extracted from PBMCs in TRIzol for both TCR sequencing and RNA sequencing.

The sample was also reused in another study, on T cells in Graves' hyperthyroidism and ophthalmopathy.

The specimen comprised peripheral blood mononuclear cells (PBMCs), sampled at new diagnosis, from a patient treated with antithyroid drugs. These TCRs come from a man aged 30 to 45 with Graves disease. Donor details come from another sample of the same person, matched by shared clones.

There are many counts of this clonotype. The chain links TRBV28 to TRBJ2-3, with 9 positions matching TRBD2. The J call is in doubt because the DNA end fits TRBJ2-5 better. The germline V gene encodes CDR1 MDHEN and CDR2 SYDVKM. The length of the CDR3 is 14 residues. Here the CDR3 reads CASSFLAGPETQYF. The CDR3, as DNA: TGTGCCAGCAGTTTTCTAGCGGGACCAGAGACCCAGTACTTC.

The chain joins TRBV18 to TRBJ2-5, with a tentative D call TRBD1 (6 bases). The CDR3 is 13 residues long. V was shortened by 2 bases and J by 4 bases, with 8 bases between the two germline ends. The germline V gene has CDR1 KGHSH and CDR2 LQKENI. The CDR3 region is CASSPYRAETQYF. The CDR3 DNA reads as TGTGCCAGCTCACCATACAGGGCAGAGACCCAGTACTTC.

This clonotype has at least ten counts. V and J are TRBV20-1 and TRBJ2-3, with D uncertain. This CDR3 spans 12 amino acids. Trimming stripped 3 bases from V and 0 bases from J, with 4 bases between. From germline, CDR1 is DFQATT and CDR2 SNEGSKA (reference sequence). The CDR3 nucleotides are TGCAGTGCTAGCCCTAGCACAGATACGCAGTATTTT. This encodes CSASPSTDTQYF.

The chain carries TRBV5-1 and TRBJ2-4; D tentatively fits TRBD1 or TRBD2 (5 bases each). The V end lost 3 bases, the J end lost 8 bases, and 15 bases lay between the germline ends. The length of the CDR3 is 14 residues. Germline values: CDR1 SGHRS, CDR2 YFSETQ. CDR3 residues: CASSWGWARDIQYF. The CDR3 coding sequence is TGCGCCAGCAGCTGGGGGTGGGCTCGAGACATTCAGTACTTC.

The chain uses TRBV3-1 and TRBJ1-5; the D is unclear. Per the germline V gene, CDR1 is LGHDT and CDR2 is YNNKEL (reference sequence). The CDR3 totals 13 residues. The V end lost 0 bases, the J end lost 4 bases, and 4 bases lay between the germline ends. The CDR3 coding sequence is TGTGCCAGCAGCCAAGATTGGAATCAGCCCCAGCATTTT. This encodes CASSQDWNQPQHF.

The CDR3 coding sequence is TGTGCCAGCAGTGAAGGTATGACTAGCGGGAGCACAGATACGCAGTATTTT. Encoded protein: CASSEGMTSGSTDTQYF. This chain links TRBV25-1 with TRBJ2-3; 10 bases match TRBD2. Germline values: CDR1 MGHDK, CDR2 SYGVNS. Trimming cost V 2 bases and J 0 bases; bases outside gene matches: 5. The CDR3 has 17 residues.

V and J are TRBV9 and TRBJ2-4; TRBD1 is a possible D gene (5 bases). This CDR3 has 16 amino acids. Germline V lookup: CDR1 SGDLS, CDR2 YYNGEE. Trimming removed 0 bases from V and 1 base from J, with 11 bases in between. The CDR3 region has the DNA TGTGCCAGCAGCGTAGGGGCAGGGTTGGCCAAAAACATTCAGTACTTC. Encoded protein: CASSVGAGLAKNIQYF.

Many counts were recorded for this clonotype. This rearrangement joins TRBV7-3 to TRBJ2-2; tentative D call: TRBD1 (7 bases). The CDR3 is made up of 13 amino acids. The V end was cut by 4 bases, the J end by 5 bases, with 8 bases between. Per the germline V gene, CDR1 is SGHTA and CDR2 is FQGTGA. CDR3 coding DNA: TGTGCCAGCAGCTCAGGGGGGACCGGGGAGCTGTTTTTT. Protein: CASSSGGTGELFF.

The chain links TRBV12-3 or TRBV12-4 to TRBJ2-7; D is unclear. This CDR3 is 14 amino acids long. Trimming took off 5 bases at V and 4 bases at J, with 15 bases between the two ends. The CDR3 DNA reads TGTGCCAGCAGTCGACAACCCCTCGAGTACGAGCAGTACTTC. Translating gives CASSRQPLEYEQYF.

A remark on this clonotype: A much larger clone differs by one base, so this may be a read error. The J gene is TRBJ2-1, the V gene TRBV29-1; D not certain. This CDR3 has 12 amino acids. Per germline, CDR1 SQVTM and CDR2 ANQGSEA. In DNA, the CDR3 is TGCGGCGTTGAAAGATACTACAATGAGCAGTTCTTC. It codes for CGVERYYNEQFF.

The rearrangement joins TRBV12-3 or TRBV12-4 to TRBJ2-3, with a tentative D call TRBD2 (6 bases). CDR3 length: 17 residues. V lost 5 bases and J 0 bases, leaving 18 bases between the germline ends. The CDR3 DNA sequence: TGTGCCAGCAGTCCACCGGGACTGGCGTTTAGCACAGATACGCAGTATTTT. It is translated as CASSPPGLAFSTDTQYF.

This clonotype was counted ten times or more. This chain connects TRBV6-2 or TRBV6-3 to TRBJ2-3; D ambiguous. The CDR3 is 15 residues long. V was cut by 3 bases and J by 5 bases, with 15 bases left in between. The germline CDR1 and CDR2 sequences are MNHEY and SVGEGT. In DNA form, the CDR3 reads TGTGCCAGCAGTTATAGTGCAGTAGTAGGAGATACGCAGTATTTT. It yields the protein CASSYSAVVGDTQYF.

The chain uses TRBV4-2 and TRBJ2-7, with a weak D call TRBD2 (6 bases). Germline V lookup: CDR1 LGHNA, CDR2 YNFKEQ. The V end lost 1 base, the J end lost 4 bases, and 11 bases lay between the germline ends. The CDR3 has 14 residues. In DNA form, the CDR3 reads TGTGCCAGCAGCCAAGTCGGGAGTGGGTACGAGCAGTACTTC. Residues: CASSQVGSGYEQYF.

The V and J genes are TRBV7-9 and TRBJ2-1; D perhaps matches TRBD1 (5 bases). The V end lost 2 bases, the J end lost 9 bases, and 14 bases lay between the germline ends. The CDR3 spans 14 residues. Germline V CDR1 and CDR2: SEHNR, FQNEAQ (reference sequence). The CDR3 spells CASSLSGRVSEQFF. Written as DNA, the CDR3 is TGTGCCAGCAGCTTATCCGGCAGGGTTAGTGAGCAGTTCTTC.

The chain employs TRBV29-1 and TRBJ2-7, with TRBD2 matching 12 bases. CDR3 length: 15 residues. J lost 9 bases, V lost 4 bases, and 13 bases had no gene match. Germline V gene lookup returns CDR1 SQVTM and CDR2 ANQGSEA. CDR3 DNA sequence: TGCAGCGTTGCCGACGGAACTAGCGGGAGGAACGGGCAGTACTTC. Translation gives CSVADGTSGRNGQYF.

V gene TRBV4-1 combines with J gene TRBJ2-5; 7 bases align to TRBD2. Looked up from germline, CDR1 is MGHRA and CDR2 is YSYEKL. V was clipped by 3 bases and J by 4 bases; unmatched bases: 5. This CDR3 is 14 amino acids long. The CDR3, as DNA: TGCGCCAGCAGCCACACCCGACTAGCAGAGACCCAGTACTTC. Translation: CASSHTRLAETQYF.

V is TRBV20-1 and J is TRBJ2-7; no firm D call. Germline V CDR1 and CDR2: DFQATT, SNEGSKA (reference sequence). The CDR3 spans 12 residues. V lost 3 bases, J lost 7 bases, and 13 bases lay in between. In DNA form, the CDR3 reads TGCAGTGCTAGTCCTGCAGCGTGGGAGCAGTACTTC. Its translation is CSASPAAWEQYF.

V is TRBV5-1 and J is TRBJ2-7; 10 nucleotides align to TRBD1. Trimming cost V 2 bases and J 6 bases; bases outside gene matches: 5. This CDR3 region has 14 residues. CDR1 and CDR2 from the germline V gene are SGHRS and YFSETQ. The DNA of the CDR3 is TGCGCCAGCAGCTTCACCGGGACAGGGGCCGAGCAGTACTTC. This encodes CASSFTGTGAEQYF.

At least ten counts were recorded for this clonotype. V gene TRBV11-2 combines with J gene TRBJ2-3; D perhaps matches TRBD2 (6 bases). This CDR3 comprises 14 residues. V was shortened by 0 bases and J by 8 bases, with 12 bases between the two germline ends. Germline V gene lookup returns CDR1 SGHAT and CDR2 FQNNGV. The CDR3 region has the DNA TGTGCCAGCAGCTTAGATGGAGGGATCGGTACGCAGTATTTT. Translation gives CASSLDGGIGTQYF. The entire variable domain, with the rest obtained from reference TRBV11-2 and TRBJ2-3, is as follows: EAGVAQSPRYKIIEKRQSVAFWCNPISGHATLYWYQQILGQGPKLLIQFQNNGVVDDSQLPKDRFSAERLKGVDSTLKIQPAKLEDSAVYLCASSLDGGIGTQYFGPGTRLTVL.

At least ten counts were recorded for this clonotype. This sequence joins TRBV10-3 and TRBJ1-3, with 8 bases matching TRBD1. Germline CDR1 is ENHRY and CDR2 is SYGVKD. CDR3 length equals 15 residues. V was pared by 4 bases and J by 4 bases, with 6 bases of the junction left unmatched. The CDR3 region has the DNA TGTGCCATCAGTGGGCAGGGGGCGCGGGGAAACACCATATATTTT. Its translation is CAISGQGARGNTIYF.

This clonotype was detected many times. The chain employs TRBV6-2 or TRBV6-3 and TRBJ2-7, with a possible D match to TRBD1 (6 bases). The V gene's germline CDR1 is MNHEY and CDR2 SVGEGT. The CDR3 length is 19 residues. Between the trimmed V and J ends, which lost 0 bases and 0 bases, there was a span of 21 bases. The CDR3: CASSYSTPGRTVFSYEQYF. In nucleotides, the CDR3 is TGTGCCAGCAGTTACTCGACCCCCGGTCGGACAGTTTTCTCCTACGAGCAGTACTTC.

The V call is TRBV28, the J call TRBJ2-3, with 8 nucleotides matching TRBD2. CDR3 length equals 15 residues. The germline V gene encodes CDR1 MDHEN and CDR2 SYDVKM. V lost 5 bases, J lost 1 base, and 5 bases stayed unmatched. The CDR3 DNA is TGTGCCAGCAGTCCAGCGGGAGCGGGCACAGATACGCAGTATTTT. Translating gives CASSPAGAGTDTQYF. The whole variable domain, filled in from reference TRBV28 and TRBJ2-3, reads DVKVTQSSRYLVKRTGEKVFLECVQDMDHENMFWYRQDPGLGLRLIYFSYDVKMKEKGDIPEGYSVSREKKERFSLILESASTNQTSMYLCASSPAGAGTDTQYFGPGTRLTVL.

In its sample, this clonotype was seen many times. V usage is TRBV18 and J usage is TRBJ2-1; D remains unclear. Germline-derived CDR1 and CDR2 are KGHSH and LQKENI. V lost 0 bases and J lost 8, with 8 bases in between. This CDR3 contains 13 residues. The CDR3 DNA reads TGTGCCAGCTCACCACCGTCAAAGGATGAGCAGTTCTTC. The encoded protein is CASSPPSKDEQFF.

This clonotype occurred many times. The chain couples TRBV2 to TRBJ1-5; D ambiguous. Deletions cut 2 bases from V and 5 bases from J, with 10 bases between. Per germline, CDR1 SNHLY and CDR2 FYNNEI. The CDR3 is 14 residues long. The CDR3 spells CASSESARYQPQHF. The CDR3 DNA reads TGTGCCAGCAGTGAATCGGCTCGCTATCAGCCCCAGCATTTT.

The chain uses TRBV6-1 and TRBJ2-5, with 7 positions matching TRBD2. This CDR3 comprises 16 residues. The V gene end was trimmed by 6 bases and the J gene end by 5 bases; junction bases not matched to a gene: 15. Looked up from germline, CDR1 is MNHNS and CDR2 is SASEGT. DNA for the CDR3: TGTGCCAGCAGAGGATCCAGGGCGGGAGTCTACGAGACCCAGTACTTC. It translates to CASRGSRAGVYETQYF.

This clonotype was seen at least ten times. The chain is built from TRBV3-1 and TRBJ2-1; possible D gene TRBD1, 6 bases. Germline V CDR1 and CDR2: LGHDT, YNNKEL (reference sequence). The CDR3 loop spans 18 amino acids. Trimming shortened V by 6 bases and J by 7 bases, and 28 bases separated the two germline ends. In DNA form, the CDR3 reads TGTGCCAGCAGGGGTCCGTCCCCGGGACAAAGGTTGGGTAATGAGCAGTTCTTC. It specifies CASRGPSPGQRLGNEQFF.

This clonotype has a count of ten or more. This chain uses TRBV11-2 with TRBJ2-1; weak D call: TRBD2 (6 bases). CDR1 SGHAT and CDR2 FQNNGV come from the germline V gene. Trimming left V 2 bases short and J 3 bases short, with 11 bases between. This CDR3 comprises 15 residues. CDR3 coding DNA: TGTGCCAGCAGCTTATCTAGCGCGAACTACAATGAGCAGTTCTTC. Translated, it gives CASSLSSANYNEQFF.